This TCR beta chain was identified during a study of CD8 T cells in ankylosing spondylitis (dated by TCRdb to about 2017). In the study overall: The study profiled T cell receptor beta repertoires in healthy donors and ankylosing spondylitis patients to find disease-linked TCR variants. The full study cohort comprised 25 ankylosing spondylitis patients and some 100 healthy donors. Peripheral blood samples were taken, and synovial fluid was additionally collected from ankylosing spondylitis patients.

Overall results and qualifications from the work: Some motif variants had previously been reported in the synovial fluid and blood of reactive arthritis patients, which suggests shared mechanisms of disease initiation. The disease-linked clones showed a CD8+ phenotype and occurred at relatively low frequencies in peripheral blood. Blood from ankylosing spondylitis patients appeared to be characterized by a TCR beta motif made up of eight highly homologous amino acid variants. The disease-linked clones were reported to be significantly enriched in matched synovial fluid samples from ankylosing spondylitis patients.

The CDR3 starts with the cysteine, ends with the phenylalanine, and has 13 residues. Only CDR3 DNA remains: 39 bases, in frame from the first base. Trimming removed 0 bases from V and 7 bases from J, leaving 11 bases between the germline ends. The germline V gene specifies SGHRS as CDR1 and YFSETQ as CDR2. This clonotype was seen many times. What this receptor recognizes is not known. No qualities accompany the bases; no much larger clone lies one base away. The sample was run on an Illumina HiSeq 2500. TCR beta libraries were prepared by quantitative 5'-RACE with molecular barcodes. In the authors' own workflow: Disease-linked TCR variants were identified with a new computational method built on a probabilistic model of VDJ rearrangement. Starting from the raw public reads, TCRdb applied fastp trimming at Q25, assembled clones with MiXCR and retained in-frame beta chains. Duplicate CDR3 protein sequences are folded into a single record with the most common DNA and genes. The V and J calls and clone size are TCRdb's, not the authors'. The sample includes approximately 100,000 distinct CDR3 sequences, with about 7.7% observed a single time. The leading ten clones occupy around 10% of the sample.

This sequence was found in a male donor with ankylosing spondylitis or in good health (not recorded which). The specimen was blood, either unsorted or a sorted T cell fraction (not recorded which). The chain employs TRBV5-1 and TRBJ2-7, with a tentative D gene TRBD2 over 5 matching bases. The CDR3 protein is CASSLDLAAEQYF. The DNA is as follows: TGCGCCAGCAGCTTGGATCTAGCTGCTGAGCAGTACTTC.